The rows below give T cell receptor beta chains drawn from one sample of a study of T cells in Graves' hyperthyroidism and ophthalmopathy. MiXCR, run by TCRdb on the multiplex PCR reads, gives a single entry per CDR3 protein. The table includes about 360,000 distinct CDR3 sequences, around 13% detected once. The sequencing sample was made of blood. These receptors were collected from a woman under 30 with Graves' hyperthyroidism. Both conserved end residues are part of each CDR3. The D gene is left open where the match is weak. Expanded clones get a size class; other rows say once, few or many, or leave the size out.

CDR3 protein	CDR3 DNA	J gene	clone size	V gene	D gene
CATRQGETYNEQFF	TGTGCGACGCGACAGGGTGAGACCTACAATGAGCAGTTCTTC	TRBJ2-1	NA	TRBV19	TRBD1
CTSSLIGGGPNTGELFF	TGTACCAGCAGTTTAATTGGGGGCGGACCGAACACCGGGGAGCTGTTTTTT	TRBJ2-2	NA	TRBV7-3	NA
CASSYSTGPNQPQHF	TGTGCCAGCAGTTACTCGACAGGGCCAAATCAGCCCCAGCATTTT	TRBJ1-5	many	TRBV6-6	TRBD1
CAAGGASGRWSNEQFF	TGTGCCGCCGGGGGGGCTAGCGGGAGATGGAGCAATGAGCAGTTCTTC	TRBJ2-1	many	TRBV27	TRBD2
CASSIADDYSNQPQHF	TGTGCCAGTAGTATAGCGGACGATTATAGCAATCAGCCCCAGCATTTT	TRBJ1-5	few	TRBV19	NA
CASSYGTGVGETQYF	TGTGCCAGCAGTTATGGGACAGGGGTCGGGGAGACCCAGTACTTC	TRBJ2-5	many	TRBV6-2/TRBV6-3	TRBD1
CASSYEGGTNEKLFF	TGTGCCAGCAGTTACGAGGGGGGGACTAATGAAAAACTGTTTTTT	TRBJ1-4	few	TRBV6-6	NA
CASGFNQPQHF	TGTGCCAGTGGATTCAATCAGCCCCAGCATTTT	TRBJ1-5	few	TRBV19	NA
CASSGPLDTQYF	TGTGCCAGCAGTGGACCCCTAGATACGCAGTATTTT	TRBJ2-3	many	TRBV7-9	NA
CSARDRRLNTEAFF	TGCAGTGCTAGAGATCGAAGGCTGAACACTGAAGCTTTCTTT	TRBJ1-1	many	TRBV20-1	NA
CASSNRDGNTEAFF	TGCGCCAGCAGCAACCGGGACGGGAACACTGAAGCTTTCTTT	TRBJ1-1	many	TRBV5-1	NA
CASSLGVSQGLTNEQYF	TGTGCCAGCAGCTTAGGGGTCTCACAGGGTCTAACCAACGAGCAGTACTTC	TRBJ2-7	many	TRBV7-2	NA
CAITLQIGVDTEAFF	TGTGCCATCACCTTGCAGATAGGTGTGGACACTGAAGCTTTCTTT	TRBJ1-1	many	TRBV10-3	NA
CASSYIGQLSNYGYTF	TGTGCCAGCAGTTACATAGGGCAGCTCTCTAACTATGGCTACACCTTC	TRBJ1-2	many	TRBV6-2/TRBV6-3	NA
CASSRLAGAGLAKNIQYF	TGTGCCAGCAGCCGACTAGCGGGGGCGGGGCTAGCCAAAAACATTCAGTACTTC	TRBJ2-4	NA	TRBV12-3/TRBV12-4	TRBD2
CASRGIGELFF	TGTGCCAGCAGGGGAATCGGGGAGCTGTTTTTT	TRBJ2-2	NA	TRBV27	NA
CASERLAGISTDTQYF	TGTGCCAGCGAAAGACTAGCGGGTATTAGCACAGATACGCAGTATTTT	TRBJ2-3	few	TRBV6-1	TRBD2
CASSQVVGVYSYEQYF	TGCGCCAGCAGCCAAGTTGTCGGGGTCTACTCCTACGAGCAGTACTTC	TRBJ2-7	few	TRBV4-1	NA
CASSLGTVKTQYF	TGCGCCAGCAGCTTGGGGACGGTGAAGACCCAGTACTTC	TRBJ2-5	many	TRBV5-1	NA
CASSRENTWPYNEQFF	TGTGCCAGCAGCCGAGAAAATACCTGGCCTTACAATGAGCAGTTCTTC	TRBJ2-1	NA	TRBV7-9	NA
CASSSGLSGQETQYF	TGTGCCAGCAGCTCCGGACTGTCAGGGCAAGAGACCCAGTACTTC	TRBJ2-5	many	TRBV7-9	NA
CASSTGQGTETQYF	TGTGCCAGCAGTACCGGACAGGGAACGGAGACCCAGTACTTC	TRBJ2-5	NA	TRBV25-1	TRBD1